The 5 T cell receptor beta chains in this list originate from one sample, sequenced in a study of T cell responses to AZD1222 COVID-19 vaccine. Profiled with immunoSEQ multiplex PCR; TCRdb holds only in-frame clones, not every one. Of about 110,000 clones in the sample, roughly 89% were seen once. Specimen: peripheral blood, collected on day 0 of MenACWY control vaccination. These receptors were obtained from an adult in good health.

The gene calls are TRBV15 and TRBJ1-5; D is unresolved. V lost 4 bases to trimming and J lost 7 bases, with 14 bases between them. The CDR3 sequence is 14 residues long. Looked up from germline, CDR1 is LNHNV and CDR2 is YYDKDF (reference sequence). The CDR3 loop reads CATSILASNQPQHF. CDR3 coding DNA: TGTGCCACCAGCATCCTTGCCTCAAACCAGCCCCAGCATTTT.

The J gene is TRBJ2-2, the V gene TRBV5-1, with TRBD2 identical over 16 bases. The length of the CDR3 is 18 residues. The ends lost 4 bases at V and 5 bases at J; junction bases unmatched: 8. The germline V gene encodes CDR1 SGHRS and CDR2 YFSETQ. CDR3 nucleotides: TGCGCCAGCAGCCCGGGACTAGCGGGGGGGCCGAGAACCGGGGAGCTGTTTTTT. This gives the protein CASSPGLAGGPRTGELFF.

The chain couples TRBV29-1 to TRBJ1-5; the match to TRBD1 covers 9 bases. Germline V gives CDR1 SQVTM, CDR2 ANQGSEA. The CDR3 spans 12 residues. Losses at the gene ends were 6 bases for V and 6 bases for J; bases not matched to a gene: 3. CDR3 sequence (DNA): TGCAGCGTGCGGACAGGGGCTCAGCCCCAGCATTTT. It codes for CSVRTGAQPQHF.

V gene TRBV19 combines with J gene TRBJ2-1, with D uncertain. CDR1 LNHDA and CDR2 SQIVND come from the germline V gene (reference sequence). CDR3 size: 16 residues. V lost 5 bases and J lost 0, with 14 bases in between. In nucleotides, the CDR3 is TGTGCCAGTAGTCCCTTCCCCCAGAGCTCCTACAATGAGCAGTTCTTC. Protein product: CASSPFPQSSYNEQFF.

The V and J genes are TRBV18 and TRBJ1-4; TRBD1 matches at 9 bases. Germline-derived CDR1 and CDR2 are KGHSH and LQKENI. The CDR3 sequence is 17 residues long. Trimming took 2 bases from V and 4 from J; bases not matched to a gene: 8. The CDR3 region has the DNA TGTGCCAGCTCACCAGCGGGACAGGGCCTACTTAATGAAAAACTGTTTTTT. Its protein product is CASSPAGQGLLNEKLFF.